Described below is a single T cell receptor (beta chain) sequence and its context. The method was immunoSEQ multiplex PCR; TCRdb's version includes in-frame clones alone and lacks a portion of them. This table holds some 150,000 clones, roughly 91% found once. The data stem from a study of OX40 agonist ivuxolimab in advanced cancers. Turning to the study itself: In three patients, partial responses were observed, one with hepatocellular carcinoma and two with cutaneous melanoma.

CDR3 size: 15 residues. CDR1 and CDR2 from the germline V gene are MNHNY and SVGAGI (reference sequence). With V trimmed by 5 bases and J by 9 bases, 12 bases remained unmatched. V gene TRBV6-6 combines with J gene TRBJ2-1, with 8 bases that match TRBD2. The sample consisted of CD4+ or CD8+ T cells sorted from blood, taken in a trial of the OX40 agonist ivuxolimab. The TCR sequence derives from an adult with an advanced solid tumor such as melanoma, head and neck, liver or kidney cancer. CDR3 region: CASSPQGLDPTEQFF. The CDR3 region has the DNA TGTGCCAGCAGTCCCCAGGGACTAGACCCCACTGAGCAGTTCTTC.